One TCR beta chain is described in this entry. The data belong to a study of neoadjuvant anti-PD-1 for oral cavity cancer. About the research overall: Patients mostly received three to four biweekly nivolumab doses at 3 mg/kg before surgery. Non-progressing patients received a fourth nivolumab dose near day 43, then surgery on days 50-56.

Survey sequencing of tumors mostly used 4 to 5 ug DNA, two replicates. Here immunoSEQ multiplex PCR was the method, and the copy in TCRdb shows in-frame clones only, minus some. This table holds 20,000 to 25,000 clones, under 45% found once. The ends were cut back, 3 bases at V and 5 bases at J, with 14 bases in the middle. Per the germline V gene, CDR1 is SGHTS and CDR2 is YDEGEE. The CDR3 length is 15 residues. Noted time point: after neoadjuvant nivolumab, at surgical resection. These oral cavity squamous cell carcinomas were HPV-negative and locally advanced. This clonotype originated in a person aged 40 to 85 with oral cavity squamous cell carcinoma. The specimen comprised tumor tissue, sampled after nivolumab (anti-PD-1) treatment. The chain carries TRBV5-8 and TRBJ1-4, with TRBD1 as a possible D gene (6 bases). CDR3: CASSYSGVTNEKLFF. The DNA for the CDR3 is TGTGCCAGCAGCTACTCAGGGGTAACAAATGAAAAACTGTTTTTT.